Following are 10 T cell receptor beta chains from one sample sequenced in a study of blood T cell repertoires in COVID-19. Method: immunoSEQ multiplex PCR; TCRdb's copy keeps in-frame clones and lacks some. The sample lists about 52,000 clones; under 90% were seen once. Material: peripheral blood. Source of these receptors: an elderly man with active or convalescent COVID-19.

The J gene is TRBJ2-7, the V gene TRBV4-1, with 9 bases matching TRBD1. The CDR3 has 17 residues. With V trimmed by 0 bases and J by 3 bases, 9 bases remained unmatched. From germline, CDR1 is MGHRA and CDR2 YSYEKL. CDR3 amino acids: CASSQEFPGQGFYEQYF. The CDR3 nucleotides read TGCGCCAGCAGCCAAGAGTTCCCGGGACAGGGTTTCTACGAGCAGTACTTC.

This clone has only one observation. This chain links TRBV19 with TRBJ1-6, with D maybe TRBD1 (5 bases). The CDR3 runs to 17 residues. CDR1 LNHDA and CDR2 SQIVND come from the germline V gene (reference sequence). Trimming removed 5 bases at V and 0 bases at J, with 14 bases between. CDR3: CASSSGLGNSYNSPLHF. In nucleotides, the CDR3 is TGTGCCAGTAGTTCGGGACTTGGGAACTCCTATAATTCACCCCTCCACTTT.

As DNA, the CDR3 is TGTGCCAGCAGTTACAAGACAGCCAGCACAGATACGCAGTATTTT. Translated, it gives CASSYKTASTDTQYF. The chain combines TRBV6-2 or TRBV6-3 with TRBJ2-3, with D possibly matching TRBD1 (5 bases). From germline, CDR1 is MNHEY and CDR2 SVGEGT. This CDR3 is built from 15 residues. V was cut by 2 bases and J by 0 bases, with 9 bases left in between.

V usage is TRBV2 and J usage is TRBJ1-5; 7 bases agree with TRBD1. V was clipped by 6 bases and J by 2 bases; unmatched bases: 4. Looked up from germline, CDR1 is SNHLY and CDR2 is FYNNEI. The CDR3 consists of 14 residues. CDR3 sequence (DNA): TGTGCCAGCAGCCCTACAGGGGGCAATCAGCCCCAGCATTTT. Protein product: CASSPTGGNQPQHF.

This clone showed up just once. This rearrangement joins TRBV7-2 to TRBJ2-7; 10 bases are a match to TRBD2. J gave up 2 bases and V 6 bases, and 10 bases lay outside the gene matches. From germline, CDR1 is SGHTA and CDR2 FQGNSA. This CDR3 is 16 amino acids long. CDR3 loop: CASRSGGAGNPYEQYF. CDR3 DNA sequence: TGTGCCAGCAGAAGCGGGGGGGCAGGGAATCCCTACGAGCAGTACTTC.

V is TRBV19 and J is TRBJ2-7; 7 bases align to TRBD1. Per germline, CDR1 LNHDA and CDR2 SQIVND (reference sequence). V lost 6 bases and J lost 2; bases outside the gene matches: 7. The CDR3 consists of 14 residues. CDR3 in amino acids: CASSLRDSAYEQYF. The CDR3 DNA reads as TGTGCCAGTAGCCTCCGGGACAGCGCCTACGAGCAGTACTTC.

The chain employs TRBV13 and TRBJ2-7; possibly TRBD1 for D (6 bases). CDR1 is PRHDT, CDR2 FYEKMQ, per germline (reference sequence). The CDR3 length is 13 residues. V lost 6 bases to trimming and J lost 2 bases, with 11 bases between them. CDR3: CASRRTVTYEQYF. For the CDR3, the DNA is TGTGCCAGCAGGCGGACAGTCACCTACGAGCAGTACTTC. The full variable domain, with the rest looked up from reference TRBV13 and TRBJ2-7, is AAGVIQSPRHLIKEKRETATLKCYPIPRHDTVYWYQQGPGQDPQFLISFYEKMQSDKGSIPDRFSAQQFSDYHSELNMSSLELGDSALYFCASRRTVTYEQYFGPGTRLTVT.

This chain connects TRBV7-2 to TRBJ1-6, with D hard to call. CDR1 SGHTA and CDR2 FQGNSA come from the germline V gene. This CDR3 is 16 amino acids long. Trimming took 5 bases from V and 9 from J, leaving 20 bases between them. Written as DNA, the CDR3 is TGTGCCAGCAGCCCCCATGTGCAGCAGGTCGGTTCACCCCTCCACTTT. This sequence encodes CASSPHVQQVGSPLHF.

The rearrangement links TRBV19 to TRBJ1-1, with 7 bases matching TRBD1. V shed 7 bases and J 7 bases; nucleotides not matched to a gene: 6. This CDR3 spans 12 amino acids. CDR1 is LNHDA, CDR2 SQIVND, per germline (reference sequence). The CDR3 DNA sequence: TGTGCCAGTACCTTGAGACAGGGTGAAGCTTTCTTT. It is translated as CASTLRQGEAFF.

This chain's CDR3 is CASSEWTGNGYTF. In nucleotides, the CDR3 is TGTGCCAGCAGTGAGTGGACAGGGAATGGCTACACCTTC. The V gene is TRBV2, the J gene TRBJ1-2, with TRBD1 matching over 8 bases. V shed 3 bases and J 6 bases; nucleotides not matched to a gene: 3. CDR1 and CDR2 (germline): SNHLY, FYNNEI. CDR3 length equals 13 residues.